The source of this T cell receptor (beta chain) is a study of blood T cell repertoires in COVID-19. Method: immunoSEQ multiplex PCR; TCRdb's copy keeps in-frame clones and lacks some. The sample consists of approximately 300,000 clones, roughly 91% of them appearing once. The CDR3 runs to 13 residues. V trimming: 4 bases; J trimming: 2 bases; junction bases outside the gene matches: 2. Germline CDR1 SGHRS, CDR2 YFSETQ. To note about this clone: Other DNA sequences in this sample translate to the same CDR3.

This receptor was taken from a young man with acute or convalescent COVID-19. This sequence joins TRBV5-1 and TRBJ2-7; 8 nucleotides align to TRBD1. What was sequenced was peripheral blood. The DNA for the CDR3 is TGCGCCAGCAGCCTGGACAGGGCCTACGAGCAGTACTTC. It encodes CASSLDRAYEQYF.